These 28 T cell receptor beta chains were sequenced from one sample in a study of blood T cell repertoires in COVID-19. Profiled with immunoSEQ multiplex PCR; TCRdb holds only in-frame clones, not every one. The sample shows approximately 53,000 clones, roughly nine tenths of them seen only once. Input material: peripheral blood. These receptors came from a human donor in a cohort sampled during active COVID-19.

The chain uses TRBV6-6 and TRBJ2-7; TRBD2 aligns across 8 bases. The junction had 5 bases not matched to a gene; V was cut back by 7 bases and J by 0 bases. Germline lookup yields CDR1 MNHNY and CDR2 SVGAGI (reference sequence). CDR3 length: 14 residues. The CDR3 sequence is CASTPGGSSYEQYV. DNA for the CDR3: TGTGCCAGCACCCCGGGGGGGAGCTCCTACGAGCAGTACGTC.

V gene TRBV5-1 combines with J gene TRBJ2-1, with a possible D match to TRBD1 (6 bases). This CDR3 has 14 residues. The V end lost 5 bases, the J end lost 1 base, and 10 bases lay between the germline ends. CDR1 and CDR2 (germline): SGHRS, YFSETQ. CDR3 sequence reads: CASRPTGSYNEQFF. CDR3 sequence (DNA): TGCGCCAGCAGACCGACAGGATCCTACAATGAGCAGTTCTTC.

The rearrangement uses TRBV5-4 and TRBJ2-6, with TRBD2 matching over 11 bases. The CDR3 spans 18 residues. V lost 0 bases to trimming and J lost 4 bases; unmatched junction nucleotides: 6. Per the germline V gene, CDR1 is SGHNT and CDR2 is YYREEE (reference sequence). This chain's CDR3 is CASSLGSGGAPGANVLTF. The CDR3 nucleotides read TGTGCCAGCAGCTTGGGTAGCGGGGGGGCACCGGGGGCCAACGTCCTGACTTTC.

The rearrangement uses TRBV27 and TRBJ1-2; 8 positions match TRBD1. This CDR3 spans 16 amino acids. CDR1 and CDR2 from the germline V gene are MNHEY and SMNVEV (reference sequence). The V segment lost 4 bases and the J segment 1 base; nucleotides outside the gene matches: 8. The CDR3 DNA is TGTGCCAGCAGTTCCTTCAAGACAGGGGTTAACTATGGCTACACCTTC. It translates to CASSSFKTGVNYGYTF.

In this sample, this clone turned up once. The chain recombines TRBV27 with TRBJ2-1, with TRBD1 as a possible D gene (6 bases). The CDR3 runs to 15 residues. Trimming removed 5 bases from V and 0 bases from J, with 11 bases in between. Germline V lookup: CDR1 MNHEY, CDR2 SMNVEV (reference sequence). The CDR3 loop reads CASSPTGSSYNEQFF. CDR3 nucleotide sequence: TGTGCCAGCAGTCCGACAGGTTCCTCCTACAATGAGCAGTTCTTC.

The chain joins TRBV2 to TRBJ2-7, with TRBD2 matching over 11 bases. J was trimmed by 3 bases and V by 4 bases; bases with no gene match: 5. CDR1 and CDR2 from the germline V gene are SNHLY and FYNNEI. CDR3 size: 15 residues. The CDR3 nucleotides read TGTGCCAGCAGTGTAACTAGCGGGGGAAACTACGAGCAGTACTTC. This translates into CASSVTSGGNYEQYF.

The rearrangement uses TRBV30 and TRBJ2-3, with D perhaps TRBD1 (6 bases). V was clipped by 0 bases and J by 4 bases, with 8 bases between them. The CDR3 has 13 amino acids. Germline V gene lookup returns CDR1 GTSNPN and CDR2 SVGIG (reference sequence). CDR3 nucleotide sequence: TGTGCCTGGAGTGTAGGGGGATCAGATACGCAGTATTTT. This codes for CAWSVGGSDTQYF.

The chain uses TRBV5-1 and TRBJ1-3; 7 bases agree with TRBD1. The CDR3 contains 17 residues. Trimming at V came to 1 base and at J to 0 bases, leaving 7 bases not matched to a gene. Germline CDR1 reads SGHRS; CDR2 reads YFSETQ. CDR3 region: CASSLNGGTVSGNTIYF. The CDR3 DNA is TGCGCCAGCAGCTTGAATGGAGGGACAGTCTCTGGAAACACCATATATTTT.

The chain couples TRBV19 to TRBJ2-1, with 12 bases that match TRBD2. Germline values: CDR1 LNHDA, CDR2 SQIVND (reference sequence). The CDR3 is made up of 14 amino acids. Germline trimming cut 8 bases from V and 7 bases from J; bases unmatched to any gene: 6. CDR3 bases: TGTGCCAGTTCTAGCGGGAGGGCCGGAAATGAGCAGTTCTTC. Encoded protein: CASSSGRAGNEQFF.

The chain recombines TRBV24-1 with TRBJ2-1; 12 nucleotides align to TRBD2. The CDR3 covers 16 residues. Trimming took 3 bases from V and 2 from J; bases not matched to a gene: 1. In germline, CDR1 is KGHDR, CDR2 SFDVKD. The DNA of the CDR3 is TGTGCCACCAGTGATCCTAGCGGGGGGGCCTACAATGAGCAGTTCTTC. Translation: CATSDPSGGAYNEQFF.

The J gene is TRBJ1-1, the V gene TRBV7-2; D gene uncertain. V shed 3 bases and J shed 4 bases, with 12 bases lying between them. This CDR3 has 14 residues. Germline CDR1 and CDR2: SGHTA and FQGNSA. The CDR3 here is CASSLSPGTTEAFF. As DNA, the CDR3 is TGTGCCAGCAGCTTGAGCCCAGGAACCACTGAAGCTTTCTTT.

This clone occurred once. CDR3 loop: CASSRGTGDYEQYF. The CDR3 DNA is TGTGCCAGCAGCCGCGGGACAGGGGATTACGAGCAGTACTTC. V gene TRBV6-5 combines with J gene TRBJ2-7; 10 bases fit TRBD1. Germline CDR1 and CDR2: MNHEY and SVGAGI. V was clipped by 6 bases and J by 4 bases; unmatched bases: 6. The CDR3 spans 14 residues.

V gene TRBV19 combines with J gene TRBJ2-2, with TRBD2 as a possible D gene (6 bases). The V and J ends lost 5 bases and 7 bases respectively, with 17 bases between them. CDR3 length: 15 residues. The germline gives CDR1 LNHDA, CDR2 SQIVND (reference sequence). CDR3 bases: TGTGCCAGTAGTCCCGCCGGGCGGGGTGGCGGGGAGCTGTTTTTT. As protein: CASSPAGRGGGELFF.

V gene TRBV28 combines with J gene TRBJ2-5, with TRBD2 matching 7 bases. CDR1 and CDR2 (germline): MDHEN, SYDVKM. The CDR3 is made up of 11 amino acids. J was trimmed by 5 bases and V by 7 bases; bases with no gene match: 1. CDR3 residues: CASTGGETQYF. The CDR3 DNA is TGTGCCAGCACCGGGGGGGAGACCCAGTACTTC.

V gene TRBV28 combines with J gene TRBJ1-1; D uncertain. V was clipped by 8 bases and J by 1 base, with 11 bases between them. This CDR3 spans 13 amino acids. Per germline, CDR1 MDHEN and CDR2 SYDVKM. For the CDR3, the DNA is TGTGCCAGCGGCTGGGGAGGGAACACTGAAGCTTTCTTT. This sequence encodes CASGWGGNTEAFF.

The CDR3 sequence is CASGGQGASGTQYF. As DNA, the CDR3 is TGTGCCAGCGGGGGACAGGGGGCTTCAGGGACCCAGTACTTC. V and J are TRBV6-5 and TRBJ2-5; 12 nucleotides align to TRBD1. The junction had 8 bases not matched to a gene; V was cut back by 8 bases and J by 7 bases. This CDR3 comprises 14 residues. The germline CDR1 and CDR2 sequences are MNHEY and SVGAGI.

As for this clone: At one of its ends the junction is not consistent with the germline gene, which may arise from a read error. The rearrangement links TRBV19 to TRBJ2-1; 14 nucleotides match TRBD2. The CDR3 totals 16 residues. Germline V gives CDR1 LNHDA, CDR2 SQIVND (reference sequence). The CDR3 protein is CASSLDPGTSGGPPFF. The CDR3 bases are TGTGCCAGTAGTCTAGACCCCGGGACTAGCGGGGGCCCCCCATTCTTC. Together with reference TRBV19 and TRBJ2-1, the CDR3 gives the full variable domain: DGGITQSPKYLFRKEGQNVTLSCEQNLNHDAMYWYRQDPGQGLRLIYYSQIVNDFQKGDIAEGYSVSREKKESFPLTVTSAQKNPTAFYLCASSLDPGTSGGPPFFGPGTRLTVL.

The V gene is TRBV30, the J gene TRBJ1-2; no clear D. The CDR3 totals 14 residues. Trimming shortened V by 8 bases and J by 4 bases, and 20 bases separated the two germline ends. Germline V gives CDR1 GTSNPN, CDR2 SVGIG (reference sequence). This CDR3 reads CAGFITTGSYGYTF. As DNA, the CDR3 is TGTGCCGGGTTCATTACCACTGGGAGCTATGGCTACACCTTC.

This clone was detected once. The rearrangement uses TRBV24-1 and TRBJ2-2, with 8 bases lining up with TRBD1. Germline CDR1 and CDR2: KGHDR and SFDVKD. Trimming at V came to 3 bases and at J to 3 bases, leaving 2 bases not matched to a gene. CDR3 size: 15 residues. In nucleotides, the CDR3 is TGTGCCACCAGTGATGCGACAGGGGACACCGGGGAGCTGTTTTTT. It codes for CATSDATGDTGELFF.

V is TRBV6-1 and J is TRBJ2-1; 14 bases map to TRBD2. This CDR3 has 18 residues. Unmatched junction bases numbered 8, after V lost 3 bases and J lost 4 bases. Germline V lookup: CDR1 MNHNS, CDR2 SASEGT. The CDR3 protein is CASSDGGTSGGLYNEQFF. The CDR3 nucleotides are TGTGCCAGCAGTGACGGGGGGACTAGCGGGGGTCTATACAATGAGCAGTTCTTC.

The chain has TRBV6-2 or TRBV6-3 and TRBJ1-4; 7 bases are a match to TRBD1. CDR1 is MNHEY, CDR2 SVGEGT, per germline. Trimming took 0 bases from V and 5 from J; bases not matched to a gene: 3. The length of the CDR3 is 15 residues. The CDR3 bases are TGTGCCAGCAGTTACTCGATGGGACAGAATGAAAAACTGTTTTTT. Translation: CASSYSMGQNEKLFF.

In nucleotides, the CDR3 is TGTGCCAGCAGCCCGGTTGGTAGCGTGCACACCGGGGAGCTGTTTTTT. Its protein product is CASSPVGSVHTGELFF. The chain uses TRBV5-6 and TRBJ2-2; D possibly corresponds to TRBD2 (5 bases). Trimming stripped 4 bases from V and 3 bases from J, with 16 bases between. Germline loops: CDR1 SGHDT, CDR2 YYEEEE. This CDR3 is built from 16 residues.

The gene calls are TRBV7-3 and TRBJ2-5, with 10 nucleotides matching TRBD2. The V segment lost 0 bases and the J segment 5 bases; nucleotides outside the gene matches: 6. The CDR3 covers 16 residues. Germline V gene sequence: CDR1 SGHTA, CDR2 FQGTGA. CDR3 nucleotide sequence: TGTGCCAGCAGCTTAACACCGGGACTAGCGAAGGAGACCCAGTACTTC. It codes for CASSLTPGLAKETQYF.

The chain recombines TRBV2 with TRBJ1-2; maybe TRBD1 (5 bases). The CDR3 runs 12 residues. Deletions cut 10 bases from V and 3 bases from J, with 12 bases between. Per germline, CDR1 SNHLY and CDR2 FYNNEI. The CDR3 DNA sequence: TGTGCCACTGGACGGGGGGACTATGGCTACACCTTC. Its protein product is CATGRGDYGYTF.

The J gene is TRBJ2-3, the V gene TRBV5-1, with 8 bases fitting TRBD2. CDR1 is SGHRS and CDR2 is YFSETQ in the germline V gene. The CDR3 contains 15 residues. V shed 0 bases and J 3 bases; nucleotides not matched to a gene: 3. CDR3 in DNA: TGCGCCAGCAGCTTGGGGCGGGGGGAGACAGATACGCAGTATTTT. Translation: CASSLGRGETDTQYF. Supplemented by reference TRBV5-1 and TRBJ2-3, the full variable domain reads KAGVTQTPRYLIKTRGQQVTLSCSPISGHRSVSWYQQTPGQGLQFLFEYFSETQRNKGNFPGRFSGRQFSNSRSEMNVSTLELGDSALYLCASSLGRGETDTQYFGPGTRLTVL.

The CDR3 reads CASSLTRQGAKGYTF. DNA for the CDR3: TGTGCCAGCAGTCTAACCCGACAGGGGGCGAAGGGCTACACCTTC. The V and J genes are TRBV28 and TRBJ1-2; 10 bases agree with TRBD1. The CDR3 loop spans 15 amino acids. The V gene's germline CDR1 is MDHEN and CDR2 SYDVKM. Losses at the gene ends were 5 bases for V and 8 bases for J; bases not matched to a gene: 11.

The genes are TRBV6-5 and TRBJ2-2, with 10 bases aligning to TRBD2. The germline V gene encodes CDR1 MNHEY and CDR2 SVGAGI. This CDR3 is 15 amino acids long. The junction had 4 bases not matched to a gene; V was cut back by 9 bases and J by 0 bases. The CDR3 nucleotides are TGTGCCAGTAAGCGGGAGGGTGCGAACACCGGGGAGCTGTTTTTT. This encodes CASKREGANTGELFF.

The rearrangement links TRBV3-1 (or the pseudogene TRBV3-2) to TRBJ2-7; D call uncertain. There are 13 residues in the CDR3. The V end lost 4 bases, the J end lost 4 bases, and 11 bases lay between the germline ends. The germline gives CDR1 LGHDT, CDR2 YNNKEL (reference sequence). The CDR3 region has the DNA TGTGCCAGCAGCCCGAAGGCCAGGTACGAGCAGTACTTC. This gives the protein CASSPKARYEQYF.